This T cell receptor (beta chain) was documented in a study of response to subunit inactivated influenza vaccine. Study observations and caveats: A suggestion made by the authors is that each seasonal influenza vaccination recruits few new T cells.

TCRdb re-called the RT-PCR reads through MiXCR, storing one row per CDR3 protein. The sample carries hundreds of thousands of distinct CDR3 sequences, approximately 12% recorded once. Germline loops: CDR1 DFQATT, CDR2 SNEGSKA (reference sequence). V gave up 5 bases and J gave up 4 bases; unmatched junction bases: 9. The CDR3 consists of 15 residues. Turning to this clonotype: As yet, its antigen is unknown.

The sample here was PBMCs from blood, taken on the day of vaccination. The rearrangement joins TRBV20-1 to TRBJ2-1; 9 positions agree with TRBD2. The sequence derives from a man between 50 and 59 years old who received an inactivated influenza vaccine. The CDR3 nucleotides read TGCAGTGCTCCAACCCCTAGCGGGGCTTACAATGAGCAGTTCTTC. Amino acids: CSAPTPSGAYNEQFF.